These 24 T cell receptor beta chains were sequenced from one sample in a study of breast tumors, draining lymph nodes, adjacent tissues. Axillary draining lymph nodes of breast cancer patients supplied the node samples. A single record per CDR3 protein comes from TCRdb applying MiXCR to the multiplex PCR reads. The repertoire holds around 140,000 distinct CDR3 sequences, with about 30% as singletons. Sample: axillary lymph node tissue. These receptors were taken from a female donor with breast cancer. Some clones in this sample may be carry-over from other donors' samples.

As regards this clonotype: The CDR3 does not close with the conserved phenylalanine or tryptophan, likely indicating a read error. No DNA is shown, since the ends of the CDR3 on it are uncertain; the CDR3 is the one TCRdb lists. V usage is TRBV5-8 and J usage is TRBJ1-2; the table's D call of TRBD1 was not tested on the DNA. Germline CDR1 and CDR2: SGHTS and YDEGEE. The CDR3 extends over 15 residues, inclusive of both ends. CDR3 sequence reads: CASSLVRGETMATQS.

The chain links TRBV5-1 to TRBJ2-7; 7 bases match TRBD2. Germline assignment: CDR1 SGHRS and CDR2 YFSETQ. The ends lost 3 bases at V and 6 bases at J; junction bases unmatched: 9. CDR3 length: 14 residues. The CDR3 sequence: CASSSATGRVEQYF. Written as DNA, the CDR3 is TGCGCCAGCAGCTCCGCGACGGGGAGGGTCGAGCAGTACTTC.

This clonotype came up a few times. In DNA form, the CDR3 reads TGCGCCAGCAGGCGCAGCGGAGCCAAAAACATTCAGTACTTC. Protein product: CASRRSGAKNIQYF. The V call is TRBV10-2, the J call TRBJ2-4; the D gene is possibly TRBD2 (5 bases). The germline V gene encodes CDR1 WSHSY and CDR2 SAAADI. The V and J ends lost 6 bases and 0 bases respectively, with 9 bases between them. The CDR3 covers 14 residues.

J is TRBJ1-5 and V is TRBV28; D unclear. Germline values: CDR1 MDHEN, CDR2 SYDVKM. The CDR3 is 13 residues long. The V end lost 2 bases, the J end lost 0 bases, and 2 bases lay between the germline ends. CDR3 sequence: CASSLPSNQPQHF. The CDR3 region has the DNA TGTGCCAGCAGTTTACCTAGCAATCAGCCCCAGCATTTT.

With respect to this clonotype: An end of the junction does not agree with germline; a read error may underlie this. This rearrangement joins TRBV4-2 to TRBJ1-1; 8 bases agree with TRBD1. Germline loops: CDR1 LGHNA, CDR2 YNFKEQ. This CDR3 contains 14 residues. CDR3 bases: TGTGCCAGCAGGCAAGGACAGGGAAACACTGAAGCTTTCTTT. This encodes CASRQGQGNTEAFF.

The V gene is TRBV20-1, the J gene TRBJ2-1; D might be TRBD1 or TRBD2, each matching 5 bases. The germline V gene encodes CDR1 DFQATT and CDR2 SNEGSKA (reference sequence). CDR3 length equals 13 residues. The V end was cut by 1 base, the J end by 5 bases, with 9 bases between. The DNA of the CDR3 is TGCAGTGCTAGAGTGGGGACCAACAATGAGCAGTTCTTC. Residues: CSARVGTNNEQFF.

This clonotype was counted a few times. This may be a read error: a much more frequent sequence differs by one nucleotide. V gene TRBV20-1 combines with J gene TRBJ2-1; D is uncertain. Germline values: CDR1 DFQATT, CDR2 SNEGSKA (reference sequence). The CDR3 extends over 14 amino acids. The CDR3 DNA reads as TGCAGTGCTAGATTCAGGAACAGCTACACTGAGCAGTTCTTC. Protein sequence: CSARFRNSYTEQFF.

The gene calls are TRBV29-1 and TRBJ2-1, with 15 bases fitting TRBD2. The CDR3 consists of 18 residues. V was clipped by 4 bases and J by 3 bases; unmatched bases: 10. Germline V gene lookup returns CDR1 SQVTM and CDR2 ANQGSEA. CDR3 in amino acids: CSVAGLAGGLKIYNEQFF. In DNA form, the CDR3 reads TGCAGCGTTGCGGGACTAGCGGGGGGACTAAAAATCTACAATGAGCAGTTCTTC.

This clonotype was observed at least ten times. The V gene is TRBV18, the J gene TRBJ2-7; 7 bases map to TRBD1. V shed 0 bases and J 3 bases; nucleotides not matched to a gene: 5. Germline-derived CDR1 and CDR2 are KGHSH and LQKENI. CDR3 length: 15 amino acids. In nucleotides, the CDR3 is TGTGCCAGCTCACCACCCGAGGGGGCTGGCTACGAGCAGTACTTC. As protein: CASSPPEGAGYEQYF.

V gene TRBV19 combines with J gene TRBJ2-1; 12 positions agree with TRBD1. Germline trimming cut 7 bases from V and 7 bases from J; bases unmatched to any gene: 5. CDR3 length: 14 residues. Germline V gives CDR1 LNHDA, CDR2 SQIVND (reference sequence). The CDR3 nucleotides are TGTGCCAGTACCCAGGGACAGGGGGCGAATGAGCAGTTCTTC. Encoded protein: CASTQGQGANEQFF.

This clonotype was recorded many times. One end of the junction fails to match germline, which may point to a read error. The chain's CDR3 is CASSLRVNSPLHF. The CDR3 DNA follows: TGTGCCAGCAGTCTTAGGGTAAATTCACCCCTCCACTTT. This rearrangement joins TRBV4-1 to TRBJ1-6, with D unclear. Germline assignment: CDR1 MGHRA and CDR2 YSYEKL. The CDR3 contains 13 residues.

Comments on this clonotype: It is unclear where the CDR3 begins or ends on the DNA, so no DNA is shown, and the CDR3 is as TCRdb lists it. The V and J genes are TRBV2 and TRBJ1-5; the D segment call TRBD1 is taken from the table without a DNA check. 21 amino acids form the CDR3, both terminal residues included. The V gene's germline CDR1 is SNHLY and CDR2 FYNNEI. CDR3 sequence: CAHRRQGGTGELFFGDQPQHF.

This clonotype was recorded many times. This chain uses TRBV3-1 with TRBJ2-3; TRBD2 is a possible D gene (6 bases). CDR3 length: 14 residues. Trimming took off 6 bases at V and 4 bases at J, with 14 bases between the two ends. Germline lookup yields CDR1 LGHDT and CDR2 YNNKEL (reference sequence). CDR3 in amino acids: CASSPPRGSDTQYF. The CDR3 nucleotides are TGTGCCAGCAGTCCTCCTCGGGGGTCAGATACGCAGTATTTT.

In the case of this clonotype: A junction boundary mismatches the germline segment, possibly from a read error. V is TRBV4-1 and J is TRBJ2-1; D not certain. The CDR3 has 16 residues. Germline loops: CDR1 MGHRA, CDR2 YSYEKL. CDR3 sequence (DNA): TGCGCCAGCAGCCAAGAATTTGCAGTCGGCTACAATGAGCAGCTCTTC. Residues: CASSQEFAVGYNEQLF.

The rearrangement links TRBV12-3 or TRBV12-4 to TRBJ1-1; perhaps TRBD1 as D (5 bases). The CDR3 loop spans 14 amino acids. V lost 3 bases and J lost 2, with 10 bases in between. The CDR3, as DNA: TGTGCCAGCAGTTTCGGCAGGGACAACACTGAAGCTTTCTTT. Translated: CASSFGRDNTEAFF.

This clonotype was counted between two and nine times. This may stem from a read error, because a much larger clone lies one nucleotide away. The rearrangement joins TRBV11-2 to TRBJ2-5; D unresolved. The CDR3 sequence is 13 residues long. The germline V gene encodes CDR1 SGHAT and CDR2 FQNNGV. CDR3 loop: CASTSAIQATQYF. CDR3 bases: TGTGCCAGCACCTCGGCGATCCAAGCGACCCAGTACTTC.

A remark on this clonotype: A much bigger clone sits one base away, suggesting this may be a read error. CDR3 DNA: TGTGCCAGCAGTGGAAGGCAGGGAGGATCGACCTATGGCTACACCTTC. It translates to CASSGRQGGSTYGYTF. The chain couples TRBV6-1 to TRBJ1-2; tentatively, D is TRBD1 (5 bases). CDR3 size: 16 residues. From germline, CDR1 is MNHNS and CDR2 SASEGT. V was clipped by 4 bases and J by 4 bases, with 19 bases between them.

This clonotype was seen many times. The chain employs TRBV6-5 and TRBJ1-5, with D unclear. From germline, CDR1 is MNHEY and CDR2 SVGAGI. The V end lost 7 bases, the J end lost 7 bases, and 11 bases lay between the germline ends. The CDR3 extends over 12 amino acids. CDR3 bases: TGTGCCAGCAAAACATCGGGGCAGCCCCAGCATTTT. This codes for CASKTSGQPQHF.

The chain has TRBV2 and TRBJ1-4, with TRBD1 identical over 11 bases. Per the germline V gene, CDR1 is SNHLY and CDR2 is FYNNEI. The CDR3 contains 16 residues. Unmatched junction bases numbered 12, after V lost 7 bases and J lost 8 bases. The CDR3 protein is CASMEGWGQGGEKLFF. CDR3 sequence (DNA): TGTGCCAGCATGGAGGGGTGGGGACAGGGGGGGGAAAAACTGTTTTTT.

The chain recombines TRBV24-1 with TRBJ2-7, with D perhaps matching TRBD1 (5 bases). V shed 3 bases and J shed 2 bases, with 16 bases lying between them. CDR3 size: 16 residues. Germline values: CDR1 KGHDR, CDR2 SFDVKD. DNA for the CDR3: TGTGCCACCAGTGATAGAGCGTCTAGGGGTCCCTACGAGCAGTACTTC. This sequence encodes CATSDRASRGPYEQYF.

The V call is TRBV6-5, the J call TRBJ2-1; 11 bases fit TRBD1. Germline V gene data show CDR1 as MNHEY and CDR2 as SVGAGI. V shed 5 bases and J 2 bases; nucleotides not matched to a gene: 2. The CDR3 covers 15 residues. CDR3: CASSEDRGPYNEQFF. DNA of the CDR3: TGTGCCAGCAGTGAGGACAGGGGGCCCTACAATGAGCAGTTCTTC.

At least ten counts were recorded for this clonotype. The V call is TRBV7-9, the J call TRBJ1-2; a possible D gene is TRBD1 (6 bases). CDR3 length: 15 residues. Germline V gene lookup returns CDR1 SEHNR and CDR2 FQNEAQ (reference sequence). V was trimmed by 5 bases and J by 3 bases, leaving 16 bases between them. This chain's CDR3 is CASSRDSGAYYGYTF. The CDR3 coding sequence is TGTGCCAGCAGCCGGGATTCAGGGGCCTACTATGGCTACACCTTC.

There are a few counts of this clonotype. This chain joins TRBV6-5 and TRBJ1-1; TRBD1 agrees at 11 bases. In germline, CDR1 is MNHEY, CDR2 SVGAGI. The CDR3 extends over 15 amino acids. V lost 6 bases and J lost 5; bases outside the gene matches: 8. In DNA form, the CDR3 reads TGTGCCAGCAGCACCGGGACAGGGGGTTGGACTGAAGCTTTCTTT. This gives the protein CASSTGTGGWTEAFF.

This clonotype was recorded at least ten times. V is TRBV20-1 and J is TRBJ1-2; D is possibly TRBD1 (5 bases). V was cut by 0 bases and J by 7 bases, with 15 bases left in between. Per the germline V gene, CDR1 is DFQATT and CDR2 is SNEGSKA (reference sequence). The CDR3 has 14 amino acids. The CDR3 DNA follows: TGCAGTGCTAGAGATGCGGCAGGGCTGAGTGGCTACACCTTC. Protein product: CSARDAAGLSGYTF.